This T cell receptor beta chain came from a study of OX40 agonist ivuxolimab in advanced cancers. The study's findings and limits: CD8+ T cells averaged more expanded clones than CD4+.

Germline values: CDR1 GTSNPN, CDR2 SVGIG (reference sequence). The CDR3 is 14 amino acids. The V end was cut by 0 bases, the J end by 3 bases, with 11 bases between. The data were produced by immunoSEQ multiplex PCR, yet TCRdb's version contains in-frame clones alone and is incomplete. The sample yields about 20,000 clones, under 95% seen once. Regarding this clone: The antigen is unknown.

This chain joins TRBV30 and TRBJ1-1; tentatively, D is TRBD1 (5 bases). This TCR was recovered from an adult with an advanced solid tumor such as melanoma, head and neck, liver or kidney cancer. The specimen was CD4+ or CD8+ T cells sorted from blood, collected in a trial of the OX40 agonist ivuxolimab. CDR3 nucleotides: TGTGCCTGGAGTGTTTCCTTGGGGGACACTGAAGCTTTCTTT. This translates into CAWSVSLGDTEAFF.